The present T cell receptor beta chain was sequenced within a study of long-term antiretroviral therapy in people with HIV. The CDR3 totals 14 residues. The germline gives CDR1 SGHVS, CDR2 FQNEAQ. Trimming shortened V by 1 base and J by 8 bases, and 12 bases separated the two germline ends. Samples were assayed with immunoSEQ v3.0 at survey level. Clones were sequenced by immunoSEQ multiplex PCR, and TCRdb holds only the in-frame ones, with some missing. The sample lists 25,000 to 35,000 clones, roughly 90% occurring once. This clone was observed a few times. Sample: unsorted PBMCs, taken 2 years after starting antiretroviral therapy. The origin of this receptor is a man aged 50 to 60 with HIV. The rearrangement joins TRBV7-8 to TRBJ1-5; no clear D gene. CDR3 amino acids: CASSLGHLKEPQHF. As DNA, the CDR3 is TGTGCCAGCAGCTTAGGGCACCTCAAGGAGCCCCAGCATTTT.